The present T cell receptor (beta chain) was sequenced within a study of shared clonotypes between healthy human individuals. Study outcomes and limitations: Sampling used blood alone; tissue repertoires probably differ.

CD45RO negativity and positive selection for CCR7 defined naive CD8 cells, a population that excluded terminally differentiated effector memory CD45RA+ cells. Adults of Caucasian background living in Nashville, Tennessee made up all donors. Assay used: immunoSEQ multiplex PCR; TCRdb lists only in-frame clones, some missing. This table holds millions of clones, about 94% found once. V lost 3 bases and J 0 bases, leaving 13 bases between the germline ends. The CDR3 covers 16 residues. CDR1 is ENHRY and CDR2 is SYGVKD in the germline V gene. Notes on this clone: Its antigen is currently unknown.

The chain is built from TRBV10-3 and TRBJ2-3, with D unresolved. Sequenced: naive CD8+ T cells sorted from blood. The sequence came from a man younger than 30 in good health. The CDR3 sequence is CAISDVKGSSTDTQYF. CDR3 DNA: TGTGCCATCAGTGATGTGAAGGGATCTAGCACAGATACGCAGTATTTT.